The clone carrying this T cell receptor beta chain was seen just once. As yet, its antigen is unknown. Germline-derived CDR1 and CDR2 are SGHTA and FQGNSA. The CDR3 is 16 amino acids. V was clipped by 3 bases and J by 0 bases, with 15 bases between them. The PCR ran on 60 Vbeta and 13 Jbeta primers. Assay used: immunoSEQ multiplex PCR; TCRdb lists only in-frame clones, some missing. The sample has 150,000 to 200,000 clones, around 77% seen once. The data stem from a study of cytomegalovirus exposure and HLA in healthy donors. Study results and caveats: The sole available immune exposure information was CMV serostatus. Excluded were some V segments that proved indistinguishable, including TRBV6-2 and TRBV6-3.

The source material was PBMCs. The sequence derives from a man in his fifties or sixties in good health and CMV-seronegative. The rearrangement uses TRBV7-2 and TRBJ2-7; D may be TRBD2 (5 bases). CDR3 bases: TGTGCCAGCAGCTTCCTGCAGCGGTTTAGCTCCTACGAGCAGTACTTC. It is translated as CASSFLQRFSSYEQYF.